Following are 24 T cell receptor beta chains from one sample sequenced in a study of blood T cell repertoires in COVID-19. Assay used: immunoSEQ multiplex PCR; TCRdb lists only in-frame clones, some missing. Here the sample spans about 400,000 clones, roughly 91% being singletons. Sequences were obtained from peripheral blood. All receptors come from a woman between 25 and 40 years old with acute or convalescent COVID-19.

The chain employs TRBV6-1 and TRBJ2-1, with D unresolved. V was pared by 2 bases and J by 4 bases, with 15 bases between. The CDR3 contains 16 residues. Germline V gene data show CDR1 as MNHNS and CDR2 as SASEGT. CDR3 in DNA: TGTGCCAGCAGTGAACAAATAGTCTTTTCGTACAATGAGCAGTTCTTC. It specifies CASSEQIVFSYNEQFF.

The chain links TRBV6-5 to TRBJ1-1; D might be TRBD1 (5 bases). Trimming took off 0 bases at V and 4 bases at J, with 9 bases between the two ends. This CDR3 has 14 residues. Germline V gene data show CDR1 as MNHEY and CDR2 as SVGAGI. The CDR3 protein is CASSYSPGPTEAFF. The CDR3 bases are TGTGCCAGCAGTTACTCGCCAGGGCCCACTGAAGCTTTCTTT.

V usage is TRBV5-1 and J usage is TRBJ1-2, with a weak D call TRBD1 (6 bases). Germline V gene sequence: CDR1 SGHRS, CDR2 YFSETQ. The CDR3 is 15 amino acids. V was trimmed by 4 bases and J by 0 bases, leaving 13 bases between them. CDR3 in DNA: TGCGCCAGCAGCAGTACAGGGCTCCCTAACTATGGCTACACCTTC. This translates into CASSSTGLPNYGYTF.

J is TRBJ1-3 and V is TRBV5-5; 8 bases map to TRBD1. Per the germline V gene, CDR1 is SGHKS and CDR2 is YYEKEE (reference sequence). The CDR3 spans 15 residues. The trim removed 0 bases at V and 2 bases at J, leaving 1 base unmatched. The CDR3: CASSLGTGTGNTIYF. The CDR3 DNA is TGTGCCAGCAGCTTGGGGACAGGGACTGGAAACACCATATATTTT.

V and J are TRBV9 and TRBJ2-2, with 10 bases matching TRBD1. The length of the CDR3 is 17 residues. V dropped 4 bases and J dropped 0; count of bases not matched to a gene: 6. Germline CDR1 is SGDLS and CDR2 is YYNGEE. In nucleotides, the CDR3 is TGTGCCAGCAGCTCCCGGACAGGGGGTTCGAACACCGGGGAGCTGTTTTTT. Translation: CASSSRTGGSNTGELFF. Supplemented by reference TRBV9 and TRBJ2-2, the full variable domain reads DSGVTQTPKHLITATGQRVTLRCSPRSGDLSVYWYQQSLDQGLQFLIQYYNGEERAKGNILERFSAQQFPDLHSELNLSSLELGDSALYFCASSSRTGGSNTGELFFGEGSRLTVL.

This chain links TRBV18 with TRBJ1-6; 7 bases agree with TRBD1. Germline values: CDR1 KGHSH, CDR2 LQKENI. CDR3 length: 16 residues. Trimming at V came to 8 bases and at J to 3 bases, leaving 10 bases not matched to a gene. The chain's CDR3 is CASTTGAGGYNSPLHF. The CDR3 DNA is TGTGCCAGCACAACGGGAGCAGGGGGCTATAATTCACCCCTCCACTTT.

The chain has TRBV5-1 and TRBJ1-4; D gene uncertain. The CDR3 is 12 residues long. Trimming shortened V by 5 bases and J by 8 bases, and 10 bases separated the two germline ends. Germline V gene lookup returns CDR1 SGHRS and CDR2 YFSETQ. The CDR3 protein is CASSSTGEKLFF. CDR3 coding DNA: TGCGCCAGCAGTTCCACGGGGGAAAAACTGTTTTTT.

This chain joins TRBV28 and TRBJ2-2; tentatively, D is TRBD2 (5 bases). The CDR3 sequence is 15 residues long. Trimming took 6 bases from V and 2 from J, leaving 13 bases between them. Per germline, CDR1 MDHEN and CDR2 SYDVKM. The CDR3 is CASSASEGNTGELFF. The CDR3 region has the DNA TGTGCCAGCAGCGCCTCTGAGGGTAACACCGGGGAGCTGTTTTTT.

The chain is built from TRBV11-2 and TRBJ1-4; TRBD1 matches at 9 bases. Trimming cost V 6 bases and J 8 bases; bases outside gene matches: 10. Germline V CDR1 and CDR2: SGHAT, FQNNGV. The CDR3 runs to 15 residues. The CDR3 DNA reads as TGTGCCAGCAGTACCGGGACAGGGATCGGAGAAAAACTGTTTTTT. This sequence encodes CASSTGTGIGEKLFF.

The CDR3 coding sequence is TGTGCCAGAAGCTTGGCACAGGCGGGGGATGAGCAGTTCTTC. Its translation: CARSLAQAGDEQFF. J is TRBJ2-1 and V is TRBV5-3; TRBD2 matches 7 bases. TRBV5-3 counts as an open reading frame of uncertain function. The J segment lost 8 bases and the V segment lost 0 bases, leaving 5 bases of the junction unmatched. The CDR3 length is 14 residues.

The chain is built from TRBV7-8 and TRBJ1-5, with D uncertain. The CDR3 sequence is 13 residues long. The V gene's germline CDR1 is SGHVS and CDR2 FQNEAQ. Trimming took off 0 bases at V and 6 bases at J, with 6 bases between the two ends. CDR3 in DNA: TGTGCCAGCAGCTTAGCAATGGCTCAGCCCCAGCATTTT. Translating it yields CASSLAMAQPQHF.

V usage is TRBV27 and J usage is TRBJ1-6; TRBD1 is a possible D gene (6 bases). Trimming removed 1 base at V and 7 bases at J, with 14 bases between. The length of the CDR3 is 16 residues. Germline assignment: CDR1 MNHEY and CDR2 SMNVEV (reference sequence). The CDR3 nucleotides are TGTGCCAGCAGTTTATTGTCGGGGAGGGGGAATTCACCCCTCCACTTT. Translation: CASSLLSGRGNSPLHF.

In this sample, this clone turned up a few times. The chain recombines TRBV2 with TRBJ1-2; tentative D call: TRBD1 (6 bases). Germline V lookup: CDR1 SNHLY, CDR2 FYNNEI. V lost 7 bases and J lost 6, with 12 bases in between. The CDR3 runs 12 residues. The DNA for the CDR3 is TGTGCCAGCAAGGGCTGGACAGATGGCTACACCTTC. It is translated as CASKGWTDGYTF.

The CDR3, as DNA: TGCGCCAGCAGCCAAGTCCCAATAAAGGAGAATCAGCCCCAGCATTTT. Its translation is CASSQVPIKENQPQHF. The chain combines TRBV4-1 with TRBJ1-5, with D unresolved. This CDR3 has 16 amino acids. V dropped 1 base and J dropped 4 bases, with 14 bases sitting between them. Germline V gene sequence: CDR1 MGHRA, CDR2 YSYEKL.

CDR3 residues: CASSLVGGPPETQYF. The DNA of the CDR3 is TGCGCCAGCAGCTTGGTGGGGGGTCCCCCCGAGACCCAGTACTTC. The rearrangement joins TRBV5-1 to TRBJ2-5; D might be TRBD2 (6 bases). Germline V gives CDR1 SGHRS, CDR2 YFSETQ. The CDR3 contains 15 residues. The ends were cut back, 0 bases at V and 5 bases at J, with 14 bases in the middle.

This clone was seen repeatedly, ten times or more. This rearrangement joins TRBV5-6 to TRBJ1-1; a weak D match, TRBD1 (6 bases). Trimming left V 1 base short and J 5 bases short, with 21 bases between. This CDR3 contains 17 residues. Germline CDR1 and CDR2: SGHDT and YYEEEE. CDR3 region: CASSLLPQGGVLTEAFF. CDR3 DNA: TGTGCCAGCAGCTTGCTACCACAGGGAGGGGTACTAACTGAAGCTTTCTTT.

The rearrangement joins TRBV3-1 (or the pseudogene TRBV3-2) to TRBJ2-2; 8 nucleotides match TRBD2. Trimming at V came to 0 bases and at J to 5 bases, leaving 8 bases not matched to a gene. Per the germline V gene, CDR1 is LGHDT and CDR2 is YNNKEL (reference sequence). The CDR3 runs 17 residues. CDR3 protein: CASSQDPSGGETGELFF. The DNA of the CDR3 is TGTGCCAGCAGCCAAGATCCCAGCGGGGGTGAGACCGGGGAGCTGTTTTTT.

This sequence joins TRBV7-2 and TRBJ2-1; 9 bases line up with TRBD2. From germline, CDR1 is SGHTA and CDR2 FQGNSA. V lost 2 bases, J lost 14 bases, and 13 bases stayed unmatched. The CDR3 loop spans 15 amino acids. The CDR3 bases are TGTGCCAGCAGCTTATACGATGGCGGGGGGGCGGCGGAGTTCTTC. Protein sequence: CASSLYDGGGAAEFF.

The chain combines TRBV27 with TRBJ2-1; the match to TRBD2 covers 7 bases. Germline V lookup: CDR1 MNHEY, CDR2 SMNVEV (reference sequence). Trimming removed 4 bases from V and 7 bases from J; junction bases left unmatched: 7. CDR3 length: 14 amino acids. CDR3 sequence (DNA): TGTGCCAGCAGTTACCTGGGAGGGCAAAATGAGCAGTTCTTC. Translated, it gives CASSYLGGQNEQFF.

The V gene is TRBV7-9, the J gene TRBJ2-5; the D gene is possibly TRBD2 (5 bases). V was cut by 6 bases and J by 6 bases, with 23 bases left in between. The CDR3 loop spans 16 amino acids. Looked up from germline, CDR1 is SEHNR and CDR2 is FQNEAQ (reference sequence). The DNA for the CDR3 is TGTGCCAGCAGTCAATACCCGGACTCCCCGTACCAGACCCAGTACTTC. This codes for CASSQYPDSPYQTQYF.

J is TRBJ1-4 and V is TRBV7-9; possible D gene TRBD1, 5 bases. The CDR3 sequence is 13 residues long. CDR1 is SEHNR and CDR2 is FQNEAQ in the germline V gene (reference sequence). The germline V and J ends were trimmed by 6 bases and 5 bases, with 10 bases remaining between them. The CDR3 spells CASRGAKNEKLFF. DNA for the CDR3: TGTGCCAGCAGAGGGGCTAAAAATGAAAAACTGTTTTTT.

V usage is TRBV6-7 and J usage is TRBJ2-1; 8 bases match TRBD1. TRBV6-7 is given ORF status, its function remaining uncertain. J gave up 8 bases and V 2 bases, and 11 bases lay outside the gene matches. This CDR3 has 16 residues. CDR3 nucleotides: TGTGCCAGCAGTTACCCGGACAGGGTCTTTACGGATGAGCAGTTCTTC. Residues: CASSYPDRVFTDEQFF.

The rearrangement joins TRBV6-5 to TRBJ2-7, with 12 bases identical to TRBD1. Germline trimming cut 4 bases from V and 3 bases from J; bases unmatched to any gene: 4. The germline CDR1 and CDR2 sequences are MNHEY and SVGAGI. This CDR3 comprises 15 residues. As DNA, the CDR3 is TGTGCCAGCAGTTTCCGGGACAGGGGGCTCTACGAGCAGTACTTC. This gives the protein CASSFRDRGLYEQYF.

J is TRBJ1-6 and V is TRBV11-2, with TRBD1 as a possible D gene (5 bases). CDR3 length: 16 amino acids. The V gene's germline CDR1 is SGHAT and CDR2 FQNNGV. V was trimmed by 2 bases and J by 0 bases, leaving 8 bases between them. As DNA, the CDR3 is TGTGCCAGCAGCTTAATGACAGTCTCCTATAATTCACCCCTCCACTTT. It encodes CASSLMTVSYNSPLHF.